The 4 T cell receptor beta chains given below trace back to one sample, sequenced in a study of cytomegalovirus exposure and HLA in healthy donors (dated by TCRdb to about 2017). Libraries came from the immunoSEQ multiplex PCR assay. The multiplex PCR relied on a mix of 60 forward primers for TCR Vbeta segments and 13 reverse primers for TCR Jbeta segments. TCRdb limited this immuneACCESS table to in-frame rearrangements with V and J called. A share of clones is missing; checked studies link under half to unresolved V genes, and the rest is unexplained. In all, the sample holds approximately 100,000 clones, and over 60% of those were seen once. About 6% of the sample is held by the ten biggest clonotypes. Source material: PBMCs. The origin of the receptors is a woman aged 50 to 60 in good health and CMV-seropositive.

V usage is TRBV13 and J usage is TRBJ1-1; the D gene is possibly TRBD1 (5 bases). Per the germline V gene, CDR1 is PRHDT and CDR2 is FYEKMQ (reference sequence). Trimming left V 0 bases short and J 9 bases short, with 8 bases between. The CDR3 has 12 residues. CDR3 loop: CASSLGDRQAFF. DNA for the CDR3: TGTGCCAGCAGCTTAGGAGACAGACAAGCTTTCTTT.

The chain has TRBV7-8 and TRBJ1-5; 7 positions match TRBD1. V dropped 0 bases and J dropped 5; count of bases not matched to a gene: 4. The length of the CDR3 is 15 residues. The germline V gene has CDR1 SGHVS and CDR2 FQNEAQ. DNA of the CDR3: TGTGCCAGCAGCTTAGCGCGGGACAGATATCAGCCCCAGCATTTT. Translation: CASSLARDRYQPQHF.

The chain is built from TRBV25-1 and TRBJ2-5, with unresolved D. Gene TRBJ2-7 matches the end of the DNA better, so the J call may be wrong. Germline CDR1 MGHDK, CDR2 SYGVNS. The CDR3 length is 13 residues. CDR3: CASSELGSYEQYF. The CDR3 DNA is TGTGCCAGCAGTGAACTCGGTTCCTACGAGCAGTACTTC.

The chain has TRBV6-1 and TRBJ1-2, with D perhaps TRBD1 (6 bases). This CDR3 has 15 residues. Trimming took off 3 bases at V and 4 bases at J, with 15 bases between the two ends. Per germline, CDR1 MNHNS and CDR2 SASEGT. The CDR3 loop is CASSDHGGRAYGYTF. CDR3 DNA sequence: TGTGCCAGCAGTGATCACGGGGGGCGCGCCTATGGCTACACCTTC.